This T cell receptor beta chain stems from a study of vaccination effects on CD4 cells after COVID-19. Here immunoSEQ multiplex PCR was the method, and the copy in TCRdb shows in-frame clones only, minus some. The table has some 15,000 clones, 80% seen once; the top ten hold roughly 17%. Study conclusions and caveats: By a late point after vaccination, infection- and vaccine-induced clones had shrunk markedly through clonal contraction. Early timepoints after infection were absent, and convalescent patients were few in the study.

In regard to this clone: Its specificity is unknown.

ViraFEST assay sequencing came after antigen-specific CD4+ T cells were expanded with viral peptide pools. Once cultured for 10 days, the cells underwent separation to obtain CD4+ T cells. Sometime from March through December 2020, the person acquired a SARS-CoV-2 infection that PCR confirmed. The vaccine given was either BNT162b2 or mRNA-1273, in two doses. IL-2 at 9.5 to 10 IU/ml and peptides at about 10 ug/ml were added to cultured PBMC, more than 1.5 million per well. The sequence derives from a human donor who had a prior SARS-CoV-2 infection. The specimen comprised CD4+ T cells from PBMCs cultured with SARS-CoV-2 spike peptides, sampled after COVID-19 vaccination.

The chain's CDR3 is CATRKNTEAFF. CDR3 DNA sequence: TGTGCCACCCGAAAGAACACTGAAGCTTTCTTT. The rearrangement uses TRBV24-1 and TRBJ1-1; the D is unclear. In germline, CDR1 is KGHDR, CDR2 SFDVKD. The V end was cut by 9 bases, the J end by 1 base, with 5 bases between. This CDR3 spans 11 amino acids.